This TCR beta chain was sequenced in a study of CD8 T cells in Susac syndrome (dated by TCRdb to about 2019). Regarding the complete study: The study used repertoire sequencing to test whether antigen drove CD8+ T cell activation and differentiation in Susac syndrome. The study compared CD8+ T cell repertoire clonality among eleven to twelve healthy donors, around 14 Susac syndrome patients and 15 multiple sclerosis patients. What the authors observed across the whole study: The number of individuals in the TCR sequencing and HLA analysis was recognized as being relatively small.

On this clonotype itself: Its antigen is currently not known. Base qualities are not at hand, and no much larger clone is one base apart.

High-throughput TCR beta sequencing profiled peripheral blood CD8+ and CD4+ T cells from healthy donors, Susac syndrome patients and multiple sclerosis patients. The multiple sclerosis controls were treatment-naive patients whose relapsing-remitting disease, either stable or active, fulfilled the revised McDonald criteria. Bulk CD8+ and CD4+ T cells were purified by magnetic negative isolation, whereas CD8+ TEMRA cells were enriched by FACS. Blood was drawn into EDTA tubes, processed within 24 hours, and PBMCs were isolated by density gradient centrifugation. PBMCs destined for TCR sequencing were cryopreserved in liquid nitrogen and later thawed in a 37 °C water bath. Purity of sorted or isolated CD4+, CD8+ and CD8+ TEMRA cells was at least 90%. RNA was extracted with the RNeasy kit and about 0.5 to 1 ug was reverse transcribed using random hexamers. The immunoSEQ multiplex PCR assay, which covers 54 Vbeta and 13 Jbeta segments, was used to amplify TCR beta CDR3 regions. Bias from PCR amplification was corrected by using a synthetic template baseline for primer optimization and for computational correction. For the original study's pipeline: Reads were annotated to V, D and J genes per IMGT and analyzed with immunoSEQ Analyzer, keeping only productive sequences. To calculate clonality, Shannon entropy was normalized by log2 of the number of productive unique sequences and then subtracted from one. For each patient and control, public and private clones were evaluated within the 100 most prevalent clones. A clone was defined as Susac-specific if it was absent from the healthy and MS cohorts, from more than 850 published viral clones and from other ImmuneACCESS disease sequences. The public reads were quality trimmed at Q25 with fastp and then assembled into clones with MiXCR by TCRdb, keeping productive beta chains. Every distinct CDR3 protein forms one entry, paired with its most common genes and DNA. The V and J calls here are based on TCRdb, not the publication. The sample yields some 450,000 distinct CDR3 sequences; more than 70% were counted once. The ten largest clones take up about 0.1% of the sample.

Reading from cysteine to phenylalanine, the CDR3 counts 15 amino acids. The entry retains the CDR3 DNA only, 45 bases that are in frame from base 1. The germline V gene sets CDR1 to MNHEY and CDR2 to SVGAGI. V is pared back by 5 bases and J by 2 bases, with 15 bases lying between the germline termini. Source material: CD8+ T cells from PBMCs. The receptor was isolated from a human donor with multiple sclerosis. The rearranged segments are TRBV6-5 and TRBJ1-1; a weak D assignment points to TRBD1 (5 bases agree). The CDR3: CASSPAGYLNTEAFF. The sequenced DNA is TGTGCCAGCAGTCCTGCAGGGTACTTAAACACTGAAGCTTTCTTT.